This passage covers 26 T cell receptor beta chains from one sample sequenced in a study of cytomegalovirus exposure and HLA in healthy donors. In the PCR, 60 Vbeta and 13 Jbeta primers were used. Clones were sequenced by immunoSEQ multiplex PCR, and TCRdb holds only the in-frame ones, with some missing. The table shows 90,000 to 140,000 clones, with roughly three quarters occurring only once. Sequenced input: PBMCs. These TCRs come from a male donor in good health and CMV-seronegative.

V is TRBV19 and J is TRBJ2-7; 10 nucleotides match TRBD1. This CDR3 spans 17 amino acids. V gave up 4 bases and J gave up 2 bases; unmatched junction bases: 11. In germline, CDR1 is LNHDA, CDR2 SQIVND (reference sequence). CDR3 in amino acids: CASSTMTGGVTTYEQYF. CDR3 DNA sequence: TGTGCCAGTAGTACTATGACAGGGGGCGTTACAACCTACGAGCAGTACTTC.

This clone was picked up a small number of times. The chain uses TRBV4-3 and TRBJ2-7, with a weak D call TRBD2 (6 bases). Germline CDR1 reads LGHNA; CDR2 reads YSLEER. The CDR3 sequence is 16 residues long. Trimming left V 3 bases short and J 0 bases short, with 15 bases between. For the CDR3, the DNA is TGCGCCAGCAGCCACAGAGCGGGCGGAAGCTCCTACGAGCAGTACTTC. Protein sequence: CASSHRAGGSSYEQYF.

This chain links TRBV29-1 with TRBJ2-1, with D possibly being TRBD2 (5 bases). The CDR3 is made up of 14 amino acids. The V end was cut by 4 bases, the J end by 1 base, with 11 bases between. Germline CDR1 and CDR2: SQVTM and ANQGSEA. CDR3 protein: CSVGGSGSYNEQFF. The CDR3 DNA is TGCAGCGTTGGGGGAAGCGGTTCCTACAATGAGCAGTTCTTC.

CDR3 sequence reads: CASRGQGVTGELFF. The DNA of the CDR3 is TGTGCCAGTAGGGGGCAGGGGGTCACCGGGGAGCTGTTTTTT. The chain joins TRBV19 to TRBJ2-2; TRBD1 matches 7 bases. Germline CDR1 LNHDA, CDR2 SQIVND (reference sequence). This CDR3 is built from 14 residues. V was pared by 6 bases and J by 4 bases, with 5 bases of the junction left unmatched.

The rearrangement joins TRBV28 to TRBJ2-7; 9 positions agree with TRBD2. Germline V gene sequence: CDR1 MDHEN, CDR2 SYDVKM. This CDR3 is built from 18 residues. V shed 7 bases and J 3 bases; nucleotides not matched to a gene: 19. The CDR3 DNA follows: TGTGCCAGCACCATGGCTCCCTTTTCTAGCGGGGCCCTCTACGAGCAGTACTTC. This encodes CASTMAPFSSGALYEQYF.

This chain links TRBV4-1 with TRBJ2-5; TRBD1 agrees at 12 bases. Trimming removed 2 bases from V and 4 bases from J; junction bases left unmatched: 5. Germline values: CDR1 MGHRA, CDR2 YSYEKL. CDR3 length: 16 amino acids. The CDR3 DNA is TGCGCCAGCAGCCAATCGGGACAGGGGGCGCCAGAGACCCAGTACTTC. It is translated as CASSQSGQGAPETQYF.

The rearrangement joins TRBV11-3 to TRBJ2-5; no clear D gene. This CDR3 is 14 amino acids long. Trimming removed 2 bases at V and 4 bases at J, with 11 bases between. CDR1 SGHNT and CDR2 YENEEA come from the germline V gene. CDR3 DNA: TGTGCCAGCAGCTTAACTATAAGTGCAGAGACCCAGTACTTC. Translated: CASSLTISAETQYF.

The rearrangement links TRBV6-5 to TRBJ2-5; 8 bases are shared with TRBD2. The J call is in doubt because the DNA end fits TRBJ2-7 better. The germline V gene has CDR1 MNHEY and CDR2 SVGAGI. The CDR3 is 14 amino acids. Here the CDR3 reads CASHRGGSSYEQYF. The CDR3 nucleotides read TGTGCCAGCCATCGCGGGGGGAGCTCCTACGAGCAGTACTTC.

The chain carries TRBV7-9 and TRBJ2-1, with 7 nucleotides matching TRBD2. The germline CDR1 and CDR2 sequences are SEHNR and FQNEAQ (reference sequence). The CDR3 sequence is 14 residues long. V dropped 8 bases and J dropped 9; count of bases not matched to a gene: 13. CDR3 residues: CASGLPAGVFEQFF. CDR3 in DNA: TGTGCCAGCGGTCTCCCGGCGGGAGTTTTTGAGCAGTTCTTC. The entire variable domain, with the rest obtained from reference TRBV7-9 and TRBJ2-1, is as follows: DTGVSQNPRHKITKRGQNVTFRCDPISEHNRLYWYRQTLGQGPEFLTYFQNEAQLEKSRLLSDRFSAERPKGSFSTLEIQRTEQGDSAMYLCASGLPAGVFEQFFGPGTRLTVL.

This clone was seen a single time. The chain links TRBV5-4 to TRBJ2-7, with D unresolved. The CDR3 totals 15 residues. Trimming shortened V by 6 bases and J by 2 bases, and 18 bases separated the two germline ends. Germline values: CDR1 SGHNT, CDR2 YYREEE (reference sequence). CDR3 in DNA: TGTGCCAGCAACCGTGAGAACGGAGCTGCCTACGAGCAGTACTTC. The encoded protein is CASNRENGAAYEQYF.

The genes are TRBV30 and TRBJ1-6, with D uncertain. This CDR3 region has 11 residues. V shed 3 bases and J shed 7 bases, with 4 bases lying between them. Germline CDR1 and CDR2: GTSNPN and SVGIG (reference sequence). This CDR3 is CAWSENSPLHF. Written as DNA, the CDR3 is TGTGCCTGGAGCGAGAATTCACCCCTCCACTTT. The full variable domain, with the rest looked up from reference TRBV30 and TRBJ1-6, is SQTIHQWPATLVQPVGSPLSLECTVEGTSNPNLYWYRQAAGRGLQLLFYSVGIGQISSEVPQNLSASRPQDRQFILSSKKLLLSDSGFYLCAWSENSPLHFGNGTRLTVT.

CDR3 residues: CSVIPPTSTDTQYF. CDR3 bases: TGCAGCGTTATACCACCTACTAGCACAGATACGCAGTATTTT. The V and J genes are TRBV29-1 and TRBJ2-3; D remains ambiguous. The CDR3 runs 14 residues. V gave up 5 bases and J gave up 0 bases, with 12 bases separating them. Germline loops: CDR1 SQVTM, CDR2 ANQGSEA.

The genes are TRBV28 and TRBJ2-1, with TRBD2 matching over 10 bases. Looked up from germline, CDR1 is MDHEN and CDR2 is SYDVKM. The CDR3 contains 14 residues. The V and J ends lost 5 bases and 8 bases, in that order; junction bases with no gene match: 6. CDR3 nucleotide sequence: TGTGCCAGCAGTCTTCTAGCGGGAGAGGATGAGCAGTTCTTC. It codes for CASSLLAGEDEQFF.

This chain uses TRBV2 with TRBJ1-4; a possible D gene is TRBD1 (5 bases). V dropped 6 bases and J dropped 8 bases, with 16 bases sitting between them. The CDR3 extends over 14 amino acids. The germline CDR1 and CDR2 sequences are SNHLY and FYNNEI. DNA of the CDR3: TGTGCCAGCAGAGATCAGGGTACGGGCGAAAAACTGTTTTTT. Translation: CASRDQGTGEKLFF.

The chain joins TRBV6-4 to TRBJ1-2, with 9 positions matching TRBD1. The CDR3 sequence is 15 residues long. After removal of 6 bases from V and 7 bases from J, the junction contained 12 bases not matched to a gene. Germline-derived CDR1 and CDR2 are MRHNA and SNTAGT. The CDR3 loop reads CASRISQGASAGYTF. CDR3 DNA sequence: TGTGCCAGCAGGATTTCACAGGGGGCAAGCGCTGGCTACACCTTC.

The chain links TRBV15 to TRBJ1-6; maybe TRBD1 (5 bases). Germline V gives CDR1 LNHNV, CDR2 YYDKDF (reference sequence). CDR3 length equals 15 residues. V was pared by 4 bases and J by 3 bases, with 10 bases between. CDR3 loop: CATSTSTVYNSPLHF. CDR3 bases: TGTGCCACCAGCACCTCGACAGTCTATAATTCACCCCTCCACTTT.

The gene calls are TRBV6-1 and TRBJ1-2; no firm D call. This CDR3 spans 13 amino acids. Trimming left V 5 bases short and J 8 bases short, with 15 bases between. Germline loops: CDR1 MNHNS, CDR2 SASEGT. The CDR3 sequence is CASSPGLRGGYTF. In DNA, the CDR3 is TGTGCCAGCAGTCCCGGGCTCAGAGGGGGCTACACCTTC.

This clone was counted a few times. Here the CDR3 DNA reads TGCGCCAGCAGCCCGGAGGGGACAGGTCATGAAAAACTGTTTTTT. It specifies CASSPEGTGHEKLFF. V usage is TRBV4-3 and J usage is TRBJ1-4; 8 bases line up with TRBD1. CDR1 and CDR2 (germline): LGHNA, YSLEER. The ends lost 4 bases at V and 6 bases at J; junction bases unmatched: 7. The CDR3 is 15 amino acids.

The rearrangement joins TRBV5-1 to TRBJ1-1; the D is unclear. Trimming removed 4 bases at V and 5 bases at J, with 15 bases between. The CDR3 loop spans 14 amino acids. CDR1 SGHRS and CDR2 YFSETQ come from the germline V gene. The CDR3 spells CASSPGKGRTEAFF. The CDR3 nucleotides read TGCGCCAGCAGCCCAGGTAAAGGCCGGACTGAAGCTTTCTTT.

The chain couples TRBV5-4 to TRBJ2-7, with a possible D match to TRBD1 (6 bases). V lost 0 bases and J lost 7, with 14 bases in between. The CDR3 is 14 residues long. Germline V gene sequence: CDR1 SGHNT, CDR2 YYREEE (reference sequence). In nucleotides, the CDR3 is TGTGCCAGCAGCTTGGGGGACATAGCCCGAGAGCAGTACTTC. The encoded protein is CASSLGDIAREQYF.

This clone was found once. The V call is TRBV18, the J call TRBJ1-1; the D gene is possibly TRBD1 (6 bases). The CDR3 totals 16 residues. Trimming left V 3 bases short and J 3 bases short, with 17 bases between. Looked up from germline, CDR1 is KGHSH and CDR2 is LQKENI. CDR3 DNA sequence: TGTGCCAGCTCACCCCCTGGGGGCTCGTCGGACACTGAAGCTTTCTTT. It encodes CASSPPGGSSDTEAFF.

J is TRBJ2-7 and V is TRBV27, with unresolved D. V lost 2 bases and J lost 0, with 11 bases in between. The CDR3 sequence is 15 residues long. Germline CDR1 MNHEY, CDR2 SMNVEV (reference sequence). CDR3 loop: CASSLGGALSYEQYF. The CDR3 DNA reads as TGTGCCAGCAGTTTAGGCGGAGCCCTCTCCTACGAGCAGTACTTC.

This clone was detected a few times. In DNA form, the CDR3 reads TGCGCCAGCAGTAATATCGGACAGGGTAATCAGCCCCAGCATTTT. This gives the protein CASSNIGQGNQPQHF. The rearrangement links TRBV4-1 to TRBJ1-5, with 8 bases that match TRBD1. CDR3 length: 15 residues. V shed 6 bases, J shed 4 bases, and the junction held 8 bases outside the gene matches. Looked up from germline, CDR1 is MGHRA and CDR2 is YSYEKL.

The chain recombines TRBV19 with TRBJ1-3, with 7 positions matching TRBD1. Germline loops: CDR1 LNHDA, CDR2 SQIVND (reference sequence). This CDR3 is 15 amino acids long. V shed 7 bases, J shed 4 bases, and the junction held 10 bases outside the gene matches. CDR3 nucleotide sequence: TGTGCCAGTAAGGCGGACAGGTCGGTGGGAAACACCATATATTTT. It codes for CASKADRSVGNTIYF. The full variable domain, completed using reference TRBV19 and TRBJ1-3, is DGGITQSPKYLFRKEGQNVTLSCEQNLNHDAMYWYRQDPGQGLRLIYYSQIVNDFQKGDIAEGYSVSREKKESFPLTVTSAQKNPTAFYLCASKADRSVGNTIYFGEGSWLTVV.

This clone came up once. This chain uses TRBV7-6 with TRBJ2-2, with 8 bases matching TRBD2. This CDR3 is built from 15 residues. Germline V gene lookup returns CDR1 SGHVS and CDR2 FNYEAQ. J lost 6 bases, V lost 5 bases, and 8 bases had no gene match. CDR3 nucleotides: TGTGCCAGCAGCCAGACTAGCGAGGGGGCCGGGGAGCTGTTTTTT. Amino acids: CASSQTSEGAGELFF.

This chain uses TRBV5-5 with TRBJ2-3; no reliable D call. CDR3 length equals 15 residues. Germline-derived CDR1 and CDR2 are SGHKS and YYEKEE (reference sequence). Between the trimmed V and J ends, which lost 2 bases and 0 bases, there was a span of 10 bases. The CDR3 reads CASSFAATSTDTQYF. DNA of the CDR3: TGTGCCAGCAGCTTTGCTGCGACTAGCACAGATACGCAGTATTTT.